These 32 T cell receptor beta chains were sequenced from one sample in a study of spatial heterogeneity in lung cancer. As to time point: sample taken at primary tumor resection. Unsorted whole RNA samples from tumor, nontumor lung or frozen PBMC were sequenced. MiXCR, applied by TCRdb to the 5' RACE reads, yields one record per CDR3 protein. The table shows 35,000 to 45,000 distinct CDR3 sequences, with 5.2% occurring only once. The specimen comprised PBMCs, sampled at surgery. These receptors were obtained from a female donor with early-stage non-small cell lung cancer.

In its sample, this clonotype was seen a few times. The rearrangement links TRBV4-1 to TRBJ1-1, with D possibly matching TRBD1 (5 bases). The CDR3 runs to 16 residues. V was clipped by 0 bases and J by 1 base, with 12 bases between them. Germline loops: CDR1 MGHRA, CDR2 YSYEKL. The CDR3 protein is CASSQDWGTANTEAFF. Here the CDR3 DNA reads TGCGCCAGCAGCCAAGATTGGGGCACCGCGAACACTGAAGCTTTCTTT.

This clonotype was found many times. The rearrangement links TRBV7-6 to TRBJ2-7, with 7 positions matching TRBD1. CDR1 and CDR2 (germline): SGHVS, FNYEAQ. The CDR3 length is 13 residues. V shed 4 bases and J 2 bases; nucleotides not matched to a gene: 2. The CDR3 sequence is CASSSGQPYEQYF. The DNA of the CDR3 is TGTGCCAGCAGCTCGGGACAGCCCTACGAGCAGTACTTC. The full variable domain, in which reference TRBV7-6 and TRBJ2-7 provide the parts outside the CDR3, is GAGVSQSPRYKVTKRGQDVALRCDPISGHVSLYWYRQALGQGPEFLTYFNYEAQQDKSGLPNDRFSAERPEGSISTLTIQRTEQRDSAMYRCASSSGQPYEQYFGPGTRLTVT.

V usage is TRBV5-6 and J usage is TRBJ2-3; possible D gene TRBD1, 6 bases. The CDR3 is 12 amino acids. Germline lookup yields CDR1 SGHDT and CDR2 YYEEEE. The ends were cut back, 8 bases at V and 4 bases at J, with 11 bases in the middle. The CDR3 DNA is TGTGCCAGTACCCAGGGGCCAGATACGCAGTATTTT. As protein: CASTQGPDTQYF.

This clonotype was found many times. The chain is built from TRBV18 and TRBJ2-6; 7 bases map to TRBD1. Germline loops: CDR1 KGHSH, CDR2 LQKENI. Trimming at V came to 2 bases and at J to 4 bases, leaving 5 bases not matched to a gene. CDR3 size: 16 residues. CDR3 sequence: CASSPSDRAGANVLTF. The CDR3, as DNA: TGTGCCAGCTCACCATCCGACAGGGCCGGGGCCAACGTCCTGACTTTC.

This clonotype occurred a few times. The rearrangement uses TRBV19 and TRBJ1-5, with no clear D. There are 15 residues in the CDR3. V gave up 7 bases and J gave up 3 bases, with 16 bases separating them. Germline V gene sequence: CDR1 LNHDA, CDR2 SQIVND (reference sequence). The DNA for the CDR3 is TGTGCCAGTACCAACCCCGGCCGCCTCAATCAGCCCCAGCATTTT. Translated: CASTNPGRLNQPQHF. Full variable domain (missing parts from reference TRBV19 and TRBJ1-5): DGGITQSPKYLFRKEGQNVTLSCEQNLNHDAMYWYRQDPGQGLRLIYYSQIVNDFQKGDIAEGYSVSREKKESFPLTVTSAQKNPTAFYLCASTNPGRLNQPQHFGDGTRLSIL.

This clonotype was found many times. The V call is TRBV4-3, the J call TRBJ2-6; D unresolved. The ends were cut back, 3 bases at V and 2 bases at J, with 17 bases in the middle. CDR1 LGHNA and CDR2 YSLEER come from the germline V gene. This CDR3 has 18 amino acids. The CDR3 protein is CASSHEVYRPAGANVLTF. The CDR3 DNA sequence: TGCGCCAGCAGCCATGAGGTATACCGTCCGGCTGGGGCCAACGTCCTGACTTTC.

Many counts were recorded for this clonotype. CDR3: CASTGQATSRGSPLHF. The CDR3 DNA follows: TGTGCCAGCACGGGGCAGGCCACAAGTCGTGGTTCACCCCTCCACTTT. V and J are TRBV6-5 and TRBJ1-6; tentative D call: TRBD1 (5 bases). Trimming took 7 bases from V and 9 from J, leaving 22 bases between them. Per germline, CDR1 MNHEY and CDR2 SVGAGI. The CDR3 runs to 16 residues.

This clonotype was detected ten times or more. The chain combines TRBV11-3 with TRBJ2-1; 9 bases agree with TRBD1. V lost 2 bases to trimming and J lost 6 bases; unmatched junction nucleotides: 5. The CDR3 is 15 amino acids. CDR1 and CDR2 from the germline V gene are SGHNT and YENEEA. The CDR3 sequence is CASSLSGTGFNEQFF. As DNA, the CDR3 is TGTGCCAGCAGCTTATCCGGGACAGGGTTCAATGAGCAGTTCTTC.

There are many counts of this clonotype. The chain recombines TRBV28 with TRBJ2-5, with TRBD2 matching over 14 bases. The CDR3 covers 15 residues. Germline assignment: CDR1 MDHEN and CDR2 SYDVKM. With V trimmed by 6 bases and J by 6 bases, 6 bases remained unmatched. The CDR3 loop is CASRKTSGGVKTQYF. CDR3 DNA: TGTGCCAGCAGGAAGACTAGCGGGGGGGTGAAGACCCAGTACTTC.

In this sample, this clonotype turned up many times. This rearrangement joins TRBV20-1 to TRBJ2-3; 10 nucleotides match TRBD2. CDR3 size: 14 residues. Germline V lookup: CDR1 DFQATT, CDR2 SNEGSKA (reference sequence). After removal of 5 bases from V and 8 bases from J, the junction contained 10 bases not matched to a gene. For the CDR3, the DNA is TGCAGTGCTGTCCCAGCGGGGGGGGCTAGTACGCAGTATTTT. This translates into CSAVPAGGASTQYF.

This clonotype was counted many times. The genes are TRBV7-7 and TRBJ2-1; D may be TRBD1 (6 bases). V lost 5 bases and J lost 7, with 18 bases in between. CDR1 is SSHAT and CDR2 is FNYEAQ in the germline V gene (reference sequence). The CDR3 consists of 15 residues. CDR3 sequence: CASSPGQYPENEQFF. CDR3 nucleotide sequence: TGTGCCAGCAGCCCCGGACAGTATCCAGAGAATGAGCAGTTCTTC.

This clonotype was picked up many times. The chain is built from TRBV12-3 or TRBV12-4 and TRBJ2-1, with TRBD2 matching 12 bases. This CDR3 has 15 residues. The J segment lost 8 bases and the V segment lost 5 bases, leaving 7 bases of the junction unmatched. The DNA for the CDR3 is TGTGCCAGCAGTCCGACTAGCGGGGGAGGGGATGAGCAGTTCTTC. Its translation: CASSPTSGGGDEQFF.

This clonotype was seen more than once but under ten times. The CDR3 region is CSAPPPGNEKLFF. CDR3 DNA: TGCAGTGCCCCCCCCCCGGGAAATGAAAAACTGTTTTTT. The chain recombines TRBV20-1 with TRBJ1-4; D is uncertain. Germline V gene data show CDR1 as DFQATT and CDR2 as SNEGSKA (reference sequence). The CDR3 is made up of 13 amino acids. Trimming removed 6 bases at V and 5 bases at J, with 13 bases between.

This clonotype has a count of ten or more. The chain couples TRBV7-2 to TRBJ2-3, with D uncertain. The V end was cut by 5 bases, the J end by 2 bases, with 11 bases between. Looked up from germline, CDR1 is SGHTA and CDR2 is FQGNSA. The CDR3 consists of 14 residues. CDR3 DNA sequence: TGTGCCAGCAGCCCCCGTCTATTCACAGATACGCAGTATTTT. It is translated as CASSPRLFTDTQYF.

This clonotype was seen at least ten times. DNA for the CDR3: TGTGCCACCAGCAGAGTAGTAGACGGTTATGAAAAACTGTTTTTT. This encodes CATSRVVDGYEKLFF. The rearrangement joins TRBV15 to TRBJ1-4; D is ambiguous. From germline, CDR1 is LNHNV and CDR2 YYDKDF (reference sequence). Between the trimmed V and J ends, which lost 1 base and 6 bases, there was a span of 12 bases. The CDR3 is 15 amino acids.

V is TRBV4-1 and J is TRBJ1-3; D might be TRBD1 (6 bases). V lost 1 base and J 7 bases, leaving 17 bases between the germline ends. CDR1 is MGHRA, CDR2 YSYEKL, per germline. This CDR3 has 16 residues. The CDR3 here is CASSQVGRGRWNTIYF. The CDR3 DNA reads TGCGCCAGCAGCCAAGTGGGCAGGGGTAGATGGAACACCATATATTTT.

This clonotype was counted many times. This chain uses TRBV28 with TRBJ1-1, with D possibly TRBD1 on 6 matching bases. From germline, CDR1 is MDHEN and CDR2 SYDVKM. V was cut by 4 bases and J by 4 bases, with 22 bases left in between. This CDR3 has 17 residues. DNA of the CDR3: TGTGCCAGCAGTTCTTCCATTTCTAGGGGGGCAGTCACTGAAGCTTTCTTT. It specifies CASSSSISRGAVTEAFF.

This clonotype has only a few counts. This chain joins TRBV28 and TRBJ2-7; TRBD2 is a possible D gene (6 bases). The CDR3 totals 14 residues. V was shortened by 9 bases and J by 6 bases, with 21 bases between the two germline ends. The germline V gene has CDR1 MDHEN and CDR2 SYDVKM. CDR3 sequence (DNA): TGTGCCAGTCGTCCTACTCGGACTAATTCCGAGCAGTACTTC. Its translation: CASRPTRTNSEQYF.

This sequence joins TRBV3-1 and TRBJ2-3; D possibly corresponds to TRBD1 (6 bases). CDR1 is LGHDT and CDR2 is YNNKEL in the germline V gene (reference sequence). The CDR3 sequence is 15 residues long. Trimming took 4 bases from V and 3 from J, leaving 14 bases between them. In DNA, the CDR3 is TGTGCCAGCAGCCCCCCTTTGGGGGCAACAGATACGCAGTATTTT. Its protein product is CASSPPLGATDTQYF.

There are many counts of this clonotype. CDR3 amino acids: CASSPLAGGYNEQFF. CDR3 in DNA: TGTGCCAGCAGTCCACTAGCGGGGGGATACAATGAGCAGTTCTTC. The genes are TRBV6-5 and TRBJ2-1; 12 nucleotides line up with TRBD2. Germline V gene lookup returns CDR1 MNHEY and CDR2 SVGAGI. The CDR3 has 15 residues. With V trimmed by 5 bases and J by 4 bases, 3 bases remained unmatched.

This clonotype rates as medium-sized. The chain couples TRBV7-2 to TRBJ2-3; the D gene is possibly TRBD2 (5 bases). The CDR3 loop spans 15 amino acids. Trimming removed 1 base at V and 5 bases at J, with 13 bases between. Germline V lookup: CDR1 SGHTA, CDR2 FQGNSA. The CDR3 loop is CASSLVGGSGDTQYF. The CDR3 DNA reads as TGTGCCAGCAGCTTAGTCGGAGGTTCGGGAGATACGCAGTATTTT.

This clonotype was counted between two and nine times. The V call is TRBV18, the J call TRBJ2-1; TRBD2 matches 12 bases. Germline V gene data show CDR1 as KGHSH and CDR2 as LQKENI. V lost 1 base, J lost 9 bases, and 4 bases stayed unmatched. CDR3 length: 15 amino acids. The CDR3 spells CASSPRGLAGIEQFF. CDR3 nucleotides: TGTGCCAGCTCACCACGAGGACTAGCGGGGATTGAGCAGTTCTTC. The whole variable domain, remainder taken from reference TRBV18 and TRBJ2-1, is NAGVMQNPRHLVRRRGQEARLRCSPMKGHSHVYWYRQLPEEGLKFMVYLQKENIIDESGMPKERFSAEFPKEGPSILRIQQVVRGDSAAYFCASSPRGLAGIEQFFGPGTRLTVL.

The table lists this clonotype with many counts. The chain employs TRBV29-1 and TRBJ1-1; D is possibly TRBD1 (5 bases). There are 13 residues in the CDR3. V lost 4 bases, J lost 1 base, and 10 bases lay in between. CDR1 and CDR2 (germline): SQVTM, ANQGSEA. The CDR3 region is CSVAGGSNTEAFF. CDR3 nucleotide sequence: TGCAGCGTTGCTGGGGGATCGAACACTGAAGCTTTCTTT.

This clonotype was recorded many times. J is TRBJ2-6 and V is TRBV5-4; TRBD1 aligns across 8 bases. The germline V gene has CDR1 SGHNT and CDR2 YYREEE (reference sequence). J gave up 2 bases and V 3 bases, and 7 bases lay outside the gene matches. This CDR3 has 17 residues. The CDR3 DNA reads TGTGCCAGCAGCTCCCCGGGACAGGCTGCTGGGGCCAACGTCCTGACTTTC. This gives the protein CASSSPGQAAGANVLTF.

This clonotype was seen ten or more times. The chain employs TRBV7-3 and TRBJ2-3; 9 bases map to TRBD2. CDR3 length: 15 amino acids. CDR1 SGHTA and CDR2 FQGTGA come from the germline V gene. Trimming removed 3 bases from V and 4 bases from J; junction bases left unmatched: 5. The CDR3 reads CASSLVAGESDTQYF. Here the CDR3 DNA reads TGTGCCAGCAGCTTGGTAGCGGGGGAGTCAGATACGCAGTATTTT.

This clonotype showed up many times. CDR3 nucleotide sequence: TGTGCCAGCAGCCCGGGGACTAGCCGCACAGATACGCAGTATTTT. It is translated as CASSPGTSRTDTQYF. The genes are TRBV7-2 and TRBJ2-3, with TRBD2 matching over 9 bases. CDR1 and CDR2 from the germline V gene are SGHTA and FQGNSA. V lost 5 bases and J lost 1; bases outside the gene matches: 4. The CDR3 consists of 15 residues.

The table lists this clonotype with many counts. CDR3 in amino acids: CASSLAVTGSFGNTIYF. CDR3 in DNA: TGTGCCAGCAGCTTAGCGGTAACAGGGAGTTTTGGAAACACCATATATTTT. The chain couples TRBV7-2 to TRBJ1-3; TRBD1 is a possible D gene (6 bases). This CDR3 region has 17 residues. V lost 0 bases, J lost 3 bases, and 15 bases lay in between. Germline values: CDR1 SGHTA, CDR2 FQGNSA.

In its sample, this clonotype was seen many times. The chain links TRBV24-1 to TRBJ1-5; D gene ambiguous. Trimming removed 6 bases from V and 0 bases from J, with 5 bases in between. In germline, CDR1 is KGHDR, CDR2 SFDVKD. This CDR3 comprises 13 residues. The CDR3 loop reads CATSTDSNQPQHF. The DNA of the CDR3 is TGTGCCACCAGTACAGATAGCAATCAGCCCCAGCATTTT.

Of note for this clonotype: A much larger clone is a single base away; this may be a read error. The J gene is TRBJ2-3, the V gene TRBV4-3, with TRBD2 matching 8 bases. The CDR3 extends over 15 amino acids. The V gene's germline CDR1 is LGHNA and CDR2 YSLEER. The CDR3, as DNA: TGCGCCGGCAGCCAAGCGGGGGTTGCCACAGATACGCAGTATTTT. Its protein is CAGSQAGVATDTQYF.

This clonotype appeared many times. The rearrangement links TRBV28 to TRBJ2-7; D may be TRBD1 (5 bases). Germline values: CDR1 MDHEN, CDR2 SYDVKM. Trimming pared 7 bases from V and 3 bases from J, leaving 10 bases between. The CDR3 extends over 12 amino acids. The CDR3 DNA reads TGTGCCAGCAAGGGGCTAAACTACGAGCAGTACTTC. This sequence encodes CASKGLNYEQYF.

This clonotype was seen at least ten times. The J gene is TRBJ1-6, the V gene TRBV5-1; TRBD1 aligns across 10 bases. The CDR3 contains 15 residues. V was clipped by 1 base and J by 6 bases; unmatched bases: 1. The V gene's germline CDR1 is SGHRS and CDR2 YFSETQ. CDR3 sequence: CASSLRDRGNSPLHF. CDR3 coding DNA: TGCGCCAGCAGCTTGAGGGACAGGGGTAATTCACCCCTCCACTTT. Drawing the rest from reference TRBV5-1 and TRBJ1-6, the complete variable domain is KAGVTQTPRYLIKTRGQQVTLSCSPISGHRSVSWYQQTPGQGLQFLFEYFSETQRNKGNFPGRFSGRQFSNSRSEMNVSTLELGDSALYLCASSLRDRGNSPLHFGNGTRLTVT.

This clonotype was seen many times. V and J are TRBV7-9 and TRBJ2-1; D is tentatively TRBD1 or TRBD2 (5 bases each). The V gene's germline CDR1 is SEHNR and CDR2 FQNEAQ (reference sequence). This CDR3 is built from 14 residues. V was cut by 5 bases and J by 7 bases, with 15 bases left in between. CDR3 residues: CASSPPGRRNEQFF. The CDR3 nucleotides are TGTGCCAGCAGCCCGCCGGGACGTCGTAATGAGCAGTTCTTC.